Below are 9 T cell receptor beta chains sequenced from a single sample in a study of chemoradiotherapy in HPV16-positive cancers. TCRdb keeps only in-frame clones here, not all; method: immunoSEQ multiplex PCR. In the table there are 10,000 to 15,000 clones, approximately 75% of which are singletons. The sample was acquired from a patient who underwent chemoradiotherapy. These receptors all stem from a human donor with HPV-associated anogenital cancer.

This rearrangement joins TRBV6-5 to TRBJ1-1; a possible D gene is TRBD1 (5 bases). From germline, CDR1 is MNHEY and CDR2 SVGAGI. The CDR3 totals 14 residues. Trimming took off 6 bases at V and 0 bases at J, with 11 bases between the two ends. In nucleotides, the CDR3 is TGTGCCAGCAGACCCTCGGGGCTGAACACTGAAGCTTTCTTT. Its protein is CASRPSGLNTEAFF.

This chain's CDR3 is CASSGLLNTEAFF. DNA for the CDR3: TGTGCCAGTAGCGGACTGCTGAACACTGAAGCTTTCTTT. The chain is built from TRBV19 and TRBJ1-1; no reliable D call. CDR3 length: 13 amino acids. The germline V gene has CDR1 LNHDA and CDR2 SQIVND (reference sequence). Trimming took off 6 bases at V and 0 bases at J, with 8 bases between the two ends.

This rearrangement joins TRBV14 to TRBJ2-7, with D hard to call. With 1 base removed from V and 6 bases from J, the gap between germline ends came to 16 bases. CDR3 size: 15 residues. From germline, CDR1 is SGHDN and CDR2 FVKESK. The CDR3 region has the DNA TGTGCCAGCAGCCAAGCGTACCGGGTCTCCGGCGAGCAGTACTTC. Translation gives CASSQAYRVSGEQYF.

The V gene is TRBV7-2, the J gene TRBJ1-2, with D uncertain. Per germline, CDR1 SGHTA and CDR2 FQGNSA. V was cut by 1 base and J by 4 bases, with 4 bases left in between. The CDR3 consists of 12 residues. The CDR3 sequence is CASSLVGYGYTF. The CDR3 DNA is TGTGCCAGCAGCTTAGTGGGCTATGGCTACACCTTC.

This chain uses TRBV11-2 with TRBJ1-2, with TRBD1 matching over 10 bases. The germline CDR1 and CDR2 sequences are SGHAT and FQNNGV. V lost 3 bases to trimming and J lost 4 bases; unmatched junction nucleotides: 2. The CDR3 totals 14 residues. The CDR3 DNA reads as TGTGCCAGCAGCTTTCGGACAGGGGGCTATGGCTACACCTTC. Residues: CASSFRTGGYGYTF. The full variable domain, with the rest looked up from reference TRBV11-2 and TRBJ1-2, is EAGVAQSPRYKIIEKRQSVAFWCNPISGHATLYWYQQILGQGPKLLIQFQNNGVVDDSQLPKDRFSAERLKGVDSTLKIQPAKLEDSAVYLCASSFRTGGYGYTFGSGTRLTVV.

The J gene is TRBJ2-3, the V gene TRBV25-1; D remains unclear. The length of the CDR3 is 10 residues. V lost 8 bases and J 6 bases, leaving 6 bases between the germline ends. Germline V gene sequence: CDR1 MGHDK, CDR2 SYGVNS. CDR3 nucleotides: TGTGCCAGCTCCAGGGATACGCAGTATTTT. Encoded protein: CASSRDTQYF.

This clone was observed a single time. The V gene is TRBV18, the J gene TRBJ2-7; TRBD1 might be the D (6 bases). V was shortened by 4 bases and J by 5 bases, with 15 bases between the two germline ends. The CDR3 is made up of 14 amino acids. Germline V gene sequence: CDR1 KGHSH, CDR2 LQKENI. CDR3 bases: TGTGCCAGCTCACAGACAGGTTCTCTAGACGAGCAGTACTTC. Translated: CASSQTGSLDEQYF.

This clone has more than one count but fewer than ten. J is TRBJ2-1 and V is TRBV2; maybe TRBD2 (6 bases). Germline V gene sequence: CDR1 SNHLY, CDR2 FYNNEI. CDR3 length: 15 amino acids. V shed 3 bases and J shed 7 bases, with 16 bases lying between them. DNA for the CDR3: TGTGCCAGCAGTGACGGTGGGGGGATACTTAATGAGCAGTTCTTC. This sequence encodes CASSDGGGILNEQFF.

The rearrangement links TRBV19 to TRBJ2-7; 7 nucleotides line up with TRBD1. Germline V gene lookup returns CDR1 LNHDA and CDR2 SQIVND (reference sequence). V shed 7 bases, J shed 0 bases, and the junction held 3 bases outside the gene matches. The CDR3 loop spans 13 amino acids. The CDR3 sequence is CASKAGGSYEQYF. In nucleotides, the CDR3 is TGTGCCAGTAAGGCAGGGGGCTCCTACGAGCAGTACTTC.